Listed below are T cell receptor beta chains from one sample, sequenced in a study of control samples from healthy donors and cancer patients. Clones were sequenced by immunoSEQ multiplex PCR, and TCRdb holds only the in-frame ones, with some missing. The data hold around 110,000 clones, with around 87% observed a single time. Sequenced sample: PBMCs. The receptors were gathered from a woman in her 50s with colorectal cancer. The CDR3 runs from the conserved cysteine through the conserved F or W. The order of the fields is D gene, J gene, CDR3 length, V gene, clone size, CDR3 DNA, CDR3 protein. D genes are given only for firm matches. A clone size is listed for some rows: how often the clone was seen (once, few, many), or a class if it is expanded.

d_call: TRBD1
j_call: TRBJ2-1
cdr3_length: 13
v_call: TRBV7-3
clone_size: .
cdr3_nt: TGTGCCAGCAGCCGCGGACAGGGAGGCGAGCAGTTCTTC
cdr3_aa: CASSRGQGGEQFF

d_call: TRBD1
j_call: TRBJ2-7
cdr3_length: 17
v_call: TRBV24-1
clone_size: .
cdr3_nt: TGTGCCACCAGTGATTTTGGTTTAGGGGACAGCTCCTACGAGCAGTACTTC
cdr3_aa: CATSDFGLGDSSYEQYF

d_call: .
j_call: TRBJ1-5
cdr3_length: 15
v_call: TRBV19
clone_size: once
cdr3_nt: TGTGCCAGTAGTCAAGTTCCGTCGGGGGAACAGCCCCAGCATTTT
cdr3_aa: CASSQVPSGEQPQHF

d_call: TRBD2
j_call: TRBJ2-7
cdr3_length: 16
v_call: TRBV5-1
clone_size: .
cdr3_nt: TGCGCCAGCAGACGCTGGACTAGCGGGATCGCTCACGAGCAGTACTTC
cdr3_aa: CASRRWTSGIAHEQYF

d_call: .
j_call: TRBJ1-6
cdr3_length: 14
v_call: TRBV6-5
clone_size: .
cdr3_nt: TGTGCCAGCACCCATTGGGGGGACCTTCGAGGACTCCACTTT
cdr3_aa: CASTHWGDLRGLHF

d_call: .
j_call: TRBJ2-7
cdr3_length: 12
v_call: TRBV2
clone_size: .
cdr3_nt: TGTGCCAGCAGTGAAGCAAACTACGAGCAGTACTTC
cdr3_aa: CASSEANYEQYF

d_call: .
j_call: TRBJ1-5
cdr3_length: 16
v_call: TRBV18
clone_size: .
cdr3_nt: TGTGCCAGCTCATCGGGGGTGCCGGCGAGCAATCAGCCCCAGCATTTT
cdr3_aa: CASSSGVPASNQPQHF

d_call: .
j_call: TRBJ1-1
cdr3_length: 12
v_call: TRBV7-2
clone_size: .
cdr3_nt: TGTGCCAGCAGCTTATCGTTCACTGAAGCTTTCTTT
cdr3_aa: CASSLSFTEAFF

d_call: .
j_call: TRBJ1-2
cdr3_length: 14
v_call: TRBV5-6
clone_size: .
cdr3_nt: TGTGCCAGCAGCTCGGACCCGGGGAACTATGGCTACACCTTC
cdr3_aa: CASSSDPGNYGYTF

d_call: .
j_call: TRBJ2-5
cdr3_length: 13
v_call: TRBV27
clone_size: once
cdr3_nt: TGTGCCAGCAGTACGACAGGGAGGCAGACCCAGTACTTC
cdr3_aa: CASSTTGRQTQYF

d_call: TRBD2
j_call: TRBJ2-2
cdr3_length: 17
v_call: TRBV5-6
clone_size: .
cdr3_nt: TGTGCCAGCAGCTTGTTAATCCGCAGAGCGGGGACCGGGGAGCTGTTTTTT
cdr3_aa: CASSLLIRRAGTGELFF

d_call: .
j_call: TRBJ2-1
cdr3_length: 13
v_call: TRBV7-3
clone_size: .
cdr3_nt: TGTGCCAGCAGCTTATCCCGCAACAATGAGCAGTTCTTC
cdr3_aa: CASSLSRNNEQFF

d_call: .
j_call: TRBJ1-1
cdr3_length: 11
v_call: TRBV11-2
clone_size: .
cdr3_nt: TGTGCCAGCAGCTTACATACTGAAGCTTTCTTT
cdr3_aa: CASSLHTEAFF

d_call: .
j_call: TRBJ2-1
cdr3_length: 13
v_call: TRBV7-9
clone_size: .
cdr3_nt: TGTGCCAGCAGCTCTGGGGCCCTCAATGAGCAGTTCTTC
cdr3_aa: CASSSGALNEQFF

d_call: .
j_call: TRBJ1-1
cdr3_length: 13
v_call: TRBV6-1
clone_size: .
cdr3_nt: TGTGCCAGCAGTGAACTAGGGCAATACGGAGCTTTCTTT
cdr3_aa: CASSELGQYGAFF

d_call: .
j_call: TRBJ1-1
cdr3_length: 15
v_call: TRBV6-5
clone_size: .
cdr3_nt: TGTGCCAGCAGTTACTCGGCGCTCTTGAACACTGAAGCTTTCTTT
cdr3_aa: CASSYSALLNTEAFF

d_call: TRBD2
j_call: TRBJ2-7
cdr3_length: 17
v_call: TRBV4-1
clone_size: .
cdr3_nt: TGCGCCAGCAGCCCCACGGGACTAGCGGCCTCAAACTACGAGCAGTACTTC
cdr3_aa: CASSPTGLAASNYEQYF

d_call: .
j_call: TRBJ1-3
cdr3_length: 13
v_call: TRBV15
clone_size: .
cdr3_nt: TGTGCCACCAGCAGGGAAGGTGGAAACACCATATATTTT
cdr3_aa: CATSREGGNTIYF

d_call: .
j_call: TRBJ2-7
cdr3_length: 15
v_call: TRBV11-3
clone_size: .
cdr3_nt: TGTGCCAGCAGCTTAGAGGCGGGACACAACTACGAGCAGTACTTC
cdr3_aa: CASSLEAGHNYEQYF

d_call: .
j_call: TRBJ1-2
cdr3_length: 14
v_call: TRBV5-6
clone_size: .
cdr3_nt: TGTGCCAGCAGCCCCGATGGGAGGTTGCTATACTACACCTTC
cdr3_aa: CASSPDGRLLYYTF